The 30 T cell receptor beta chains below all came from one sample that was sequenced in a study of blood T cell repertoires in COVID-19. Measured with immunoSEQ multiplex PCR; TCRdb has only the in-frame clones, and not every one. This table has some 160,000 clones, just under 90% appearing once. Sequenced sample: peripheral blood. The receptors here all came from a woman between 70 and 85 years old with COVID-19, enrolled during active disease.

The V call is TRBV11-2, the J call TRBJ2-5; 8 bases align to TRBD1. CDR1 is SGHAT and CDR2 is FQNNGV in the germline V gene. The junction had 12 bases not matched to a gene; V was cut back by 7 bases and J by 5 bases. This CDR3 comprises 15 residues. This CDR3 is CASKFAQGAGETQYF. DNA of the CDR3: TGTGCCAGCAAATTTGCCCAGGGGGCAGGGGAGACCCAGTACTTC.

The chain employs TRBV19 and TRBJ1-4; 11 bases are a match to TRBD1. With 9 bases clipped from V and 5 bases from J, the junction kept 5 bases outside the gene matches. This CDR3 has 14 amino acids. Germline CDR1 LNHDA, CDR2 SQIVND (reference sequence). CDR3 loop: CASRGQGVNEKLFF. In DNA, the CDR3 is TGTGCCAGCAGGGGACAGGGGGTAAATGAAAAACTGTTTTTT.

The chain links TRBV9 to TRBJ2-1, with D perhaps matching TRBD2 (6 bases). Looked up from germline, CDR1 is SGDLS and CDR2 is YYNGEE. V gave up 4 bases and J gave up 3 bases, with 23 bases separating them. The CDR3 loop spans 18 amino acids. The CDR3 sequence: CASSLRGGVAIGYNEQFF. Here the CDR3 DNA reads TGTGCCAGCAGCTTAAGAGGAGGGGTGGCTATAGGCTACAATGAGCAGTTCTTC.

In its sample, this clone was seen a few times. The chain is built from TRBV28 and TRBJ1-5, with 8 positions matching TRBD1. This CDR3 is built from 15 residues. The germline V gene has CDR1 MDHEN and CDR2 SYDVKM. The V gene end was trimmed by 5 bases and the J gene end by 4 bases; junction bases not matched to a gene: 7. The CDR3 protein is CASSPWDRINQPQHF. The CDR3 DNA sequence: TGTGCCAGCAGTCCCTGGGACAGGATTAATCAGCCCCAGCATTTT.

V and J are TRBV18 and TRBJ2-5; D not resolved. Germline CDR1 reads KGHSH; CDR2 reads LQKENI. The CDR3 loop spans 12 amino acids. Trimming took 1 base from V and 5 from J, leaving 5 bases between them. CDR3 DNA: TGTGCCAGCTCACCACTTCCGGAGACCCAGTACTTC. Protein product: CASSPLPETQYF.

The chain uses TRBV7-9 and TRBJ1-4, with D uncertain. The CDR3 is 15 residues long. Germline CDR1 and CDR2: SEHNR and FQNEAQ (reference sequence). V was trimmed by 6 bases and J by 0 bases, leaving 11 bases between them. The CDR3 sequence is CASSRDITTNEKLFF. CDR3 nucleotide sequence: TGTGCCAGCAGTCGCGACATAACAACTAATGAAAAACTGTTTTTT.

Only a few counts were recorded for this clone. This chain joins TRBV18 and TRBJ1-2; unclear D gene. The germline V gene has CDR1 KGHSH and CDR2 LQKENI. This CDR3 comprises 14 residues. Trimming left V 4 bases short and J 1 base short, with 10 bases between. The chain's CDR3 is CASSLPPDNYGYTF. The CDR3 DNA sequence: TGTGCCAGCTCACTCCCCCCAGATAACTATGGCTACACCTTC.

The chain has TRBV6-2 or TRBV6-3 and TRBJ2-7; D is unresolved. Germline loops: CDR1 MNHEY, CDR2 SVGEGT. This CDR3 has 11 residues. Trimming took off 6 bases at V and 5 bases at J, with 8 bases between the two ends. The chain's CDR3 is CASSRAHEQYF. Here the CDR3 DNA reads TGTGCCAGCAGCCGCGCCCACGAGCAGTACTTC.

The CDR3 region has the DNA TGTGCCAGCAGGGGCGGGTATAGCAATCAGCCCCAGCATTTT. It translates to CASRGGYSNQPQHF. The chain couples TRBV6-5 to TRBJ1-5, with D unclear. The CDR3 loop spans 14 amino acids. CDR1 is MNHEY, CDR2 SVGAGI, per germline. V lost 6 bases, J lost 0 bases, and 9 bases lay in between.

V usage is TRBV2 and J usage is TRBJ1-5; TRBD1 matches 7 bases. Per germline, CDR1 SNHLY and CDR2 FYNNEI. The CDR3 is made up of 15 amino acids. The V segment lost 6 bases and the J segment 0 bases; nucleotides outside the gene matches: 5. Written as DNA, the CDR3 is TGTGCCAGCAGCTGGGACAGTTATAGCAATCAGCCCCAGCATTTT. Translation: CASSWDSYSNQPQHF.

The V call is TRBV10-1, the J call TRBJ2-1; possibly TRBD1 for D (5 bases). The CDR3 is made up of 11 amino acids. V shed 3 bases and J shed 15 bases, with 12 bases lying between them. Germline V CDR1 and CDR2: WNHNN, SYGVQD (reference sequence). In DNA form, the CDR3 reads TGCGCCAGCAGTGACCTTGGGGCGCCGTTCTTC. Its translation is CASSDLGAPFF.

This chain links TRBV20-1 with TRBJ2-5; TRBD1 aligns across 7 bases. CDR1 and CDR2 from the germline V gene are DFQATT and SNEGSKA (reference sequence). The CDR3 is 14 amino acids. Germline trimming cut 3 bases from V and 5 bases from J; bases unmatched to any gene: 9. The DNA of the CDR3 is TGCAGTGCTAGTCCTACAGGGGTCTTGGAGACCCAGTACTTC. Translated: CSASPTGVLETQYF.

The chain has TRBV7-8 and TRBJ2-5; D is uncertain. V dropped 2 bases and J dropped 0 bases, with 4 bases sitting between them. Germline V gives CDR1 SGHVS, CDR2 FQNEAQ. The CDR3 contains 13 residues. The CDR3 coding sequence is TGTGCCAGCAGCTTACGGTACCAAGAGACCCAGTACTTC. It yields the protein CASSLRYQETQYF. Full variable domain (remainder filled in from reference TRBV7-8 and TRBJ2-5): GAGVSQSPRYKVAKRGQDVALRCDPISGHVSLFWYQQALGQGPEFLTYFQNEAQLDKSGLPSDRFFAERPEGSVSTLKIQRTQQEDSAVYLCASSLRYQETQYFGPGTRLLVL.

The sample holds one count of this clone. The chain joins TRBV3-1 (or the pseudogene TRBV3-2) to TRBJ2-1; 11 nucleotides line up with TRBD1. J gave up 8 bases and V 4 bases, and 7 bases lay outside the gene matches. Per germline, CDR1 LGHDT and CDR2 YNNKEL (reference sequence). This CDR3 is 15 amino acids long. CDR3 sequence reads: CASSLTGQGDDEQFF. The CDR3 DNA is TGTGCCAGCAGCCTAACGGGACAGGGGGACGATGAGCAGTTCTTC.

V usage is TRBV19 and J usage is TRBJ1-5, with D possibly TRBD1 on 5 matching bases. V gave up 6 bases and J gave up 1 base, with 16 bases separating them. The CDR3 contains 16 residues. Germline loops: CDR1 LNHDA, CDR2 SQIVND (reference sequence). The CDR3 DNA reads as TGTGCCAGTAGCAAAGAAGGGGCCCTGAGCAATCAGCCCCAGCATTTT. Translation gives CASSKEGALSNQPQHF.

This clone was seen only once. The J gene is TRBJ1-2, the V gene TRBV28, with a tentative D call TRBD1 (6 bases). This CDR3 has 16 residues. V was cut by 6 bases and J by 1 base, with 18 bases left in between. From germline, CDR1 is MDHEN and CDR2 SYDVKM. The DNA for the CDR3 is TGTGCCAGCAGCCCACCGACAGGATTTCTTAACTATGGCTACACCTTC. Its translation is CASSPPTGFLNYGYTF.

The rearrangement joins TRBV7-2 to TRBJ2-7; a weak D match, TRBD1 (5 bases). Germline values: CDR1 SGHTA, CDR2 FQGNSA. Trimming removed 1 base at V and 1 base at J, with 11 bases between. The CDR3 contains 15 residues. For the CDR3, the DNA is TGTGCCAGCAGCTTAGTACCCCAGGGATCCTACGAGCAGTACTTC. Encoded protein: CASSLVPQGSYEQYF.

The chain couples TRBV28 to TRBJ2-2; tentatively, D is TRBD1 (6 bases). V shed 6 bases and J shed 3 bases, with 8 bases lying between them. This CDR3 has 13 amino acids. Germline V lookup: CDR1 MDHEN, CDR2 SYDVKM. The CDR3 reads CASSPGDTGELFF. Here the CDR3 DNA reads TGTGCCAGCAGCCCAGGGGACACCGGGGAGCTGTTTTTT. The whole variable domain, filled in from reference TRBV28 and TRBJ2-2, reads DVKVTQSSRYLVKRTGEKVFLECVQDMDHENMFWYRQDPGLGLRLIYFSYDVKMKEKGDIPEGYSVSREKKERFSLILESASTNQTSMYLCASSPGDTGELFFGEGSRLTVL.

This sequence joins TRBV18 and TRBJ2-7, with 9 bases lining up with TRBD2. Trimming cost V 4 bases and J 2 bases; bases outside gene matches: 6. CDR3 length: 15 amino acids. Germline-derived CDR1 and CDR2 are KGHSH and LQKENI. DNA of the CDR3: TGTGCCAGCTCACAGGGACTAGCTTGGCCCTACGAGCAGTACTTC. Translation: CASSQGLAWPYEQYF.

The chain links TRBV12-3 or TRBV12-4 to TRBJ2-7, with D hard to call. Deletions cut 2 bases from V and 3 bases from J, with 5 bases between. The CDR3 covers 12 residues. CDR3 loop: CASSLYFYEQYF. In nucleotides, the CDR3 is TGTGCCAGCAGTTTATATTTCTACGAGCAGTACTTC.

DNA of the CDR3: TGTGCCAGCAGCGCAGAAGACAGGGGGCGAAGGGAGCTGTTTTTT. The encoded protein is CASSAEDRGRRELFF. The chain combines TRBV11-2 with TRBJ2-2; 10 nucleotides match TRBD1. Germline values: CDR1 SGHAT, CDR2 FQNNGV. The CDR3 contains 15 residues. Trimming cost V 5 bases and J 9 bases; bases outside gene matches: 9.

This sequence joins TRBV19 and TRBJ2-3; 10 bases map to TRBD2. Trimming cost V 9 bases and J 4 bases; bases outside gene matches: 10. This CDR3 spans 15 amino acids. Germline values: CDR1 LNHDA, CDR2 SQIVND (reference sequence). This chain's CDR3 is CASMLSGGLPDTQYF. For the CDR3, the DNA is TGTGCCAGCATGCTTAGCGGGGGGTTGCCAGATACGCAGTATTTT.

The chain recombines TRBV28 with TRBJ2-1; TRBD2 matches at 8 bases. CDR3 length: 17 amino acids. J gave up 0 bases and V 3 bases, and 7 bases lay outside the gene matches. CDR1 is MDHEN and CDR2 is SYDVKM in the germline V gene. The CDR3 loop is CASSFTSGLSSYNEQFF. Written as DNA, the CDR3 is TGTGCCAGCAGTTTCACTAGCGGACTAAGCTCCTACAATGAGCAGTTCTTC. Full variable domain (rest looked up from reference TRBV28 and TRBJ2-1): DVKVTQSSRYLVKRTGEKVFLECVQDMDHENMFWYRQDPGLGLRLIYFSYDVKMKEKGDIPEGYSVSREKKERFSLILESASTNQTSMYLCASSFTSGLSSYNEQFFGPGTRLTVL.

The V and J genes are TRBV9 and TRBJ1-2; 9 positions match TRBD1. The junction had 11 bases not matched to a gene; V was cut back by 3 bases and J by 8 bases. The CDR3 is 15 amino acids. Germline V gene lookup returns CDR1 SGDLS and CDR2 YYNGEE. In DNA form, the CDR3 reads TGTGCCAGCAGCGCGCGAACAGGGGGCGCTTACGGCTACACCTTC. Translated, it gives CASSARTGGAYGYTF.

This clone has just one count. The CDR3: CSVRALSGTASYEQYF. The CDR3, as DNA: TGCAGCGTGCGTGCCCTATCCGGGACAGCCTCCTACGAGCAGTACTTC. The V and J genes are TRBV29-1 and TRBJ2-7; 7 bases map to TRBD1. The length of the CDR3 is 16 residues. V shed 6 bases, J shed 0 bases, and the junction held 14 bases outside the gene matches. Germline CDR1 is SQVTM and CDR2 is ANQGSEA.

The chain combines TRBV5-1 with TRBJ1-1, with 7 bases aligning to TRBD1. The germline CDR1 and CDR2 sequences are SGHRS and YFSETQ. This CDR3 contains 15 residues. The V and J ends lost 4 bases and 4 bases, in that order; junction bases with no gene match: 10. As DNA, the CDR3 is TGCGCCAGCAGCCCCCGACAGGGCCCCGGCACTGAAGCTTTCTTT. Residues: CASSPRQGPGTEAFF.

This clone was detected only once. The V and J genes are TRBV27 and TRBJ2-6, with D possibly matching TRBD1 (6 bases). This CDR3 spans 16 amino acids. Trimming removed 5 bases from V and 2 bases from J, with 13 bases in between. The germline CDR1 and CDR2 sequences are MNHEY and SMNVEV (reference sequence). The CDR3 sequence: CASSLQGTTGANVLTF. As DNA, the CDR3 is TGTGCCAGCAGTCTACAGGGTACTACTGGGGCCAACGTCCTGACTTTC.

The chain couples TRBV7-3 to TRBJ2-1, with 9 positions matching TRBD1. Trimming removed 1 base from V and 4 bases from J; junction bases left unmatched: 11. The CDR3 contains 18 residues. CDR1 and CDR2 (germline): SGHTA, FQGTGA. The DNA of the CDR3 is TGTGCCAGCAGCTTAAGCAACGCAGGGACAGGGCCGTACAATGAGCAGTTCTTC. The encoded protein is CASSLSNAGTGPYNEQFF.

V gene TRBV6-5 combines with J gene TRBJ2-7; 10 nucleotides agree with TRBD2. V lost 8 bases and J lost 0; bases outside the gene matches: 7. Per the germline V gene, CDR1 is MNHEY and CDR2 is SVGAGI. The CDR3 totals 15 residues. The CDR3 protein is CASSGAGGSSYEQYF. In DNA form, the CDR3 reads TGTGCCAGCTCGGGAGCGGGGGGGAGCTCCTACGAGCAGTACTTC.

The rearrangement uses TRBV28 and TRBJ1-5, with D possibly matching TRBD1 (6 bases). Trimming removed 2 bases from V and 9 bases from J, with 11 bases in between. The CDR3 contains 13 residues. Germline V gene data show CDR1 as MDHEN and CDR2 as SYDVKM. The CDR3 loop reads CASSLGGPVPQHF. DNA for the CDR3: TGTGCCAGCAGTTTAGGGGGCCCCGTGCCCCAGCATTTT.